These T cell receptor beta chains were read from a single sample in a study of blood T cell repertoires in COVID-19. Profiled with immunoSEQ multiplex PCR; TCRdb holds only in-frame clones, not every one. Of about 270,000 clones in the sample, roughly nine tenths were seen once. Sequenced: peripheral blood. These receptors were obtained from a man in his forties with active or convalescent COVID-19. Both conserved end residues are part of each CDR3. Each record gives: clone size, J gene, V gene, D gene, CDR3 protein, CDR3 DNA. A D gene is named only where the DNA matches it firmly. Size tells how often a clone was seen (once, few, many) or the class of an expanded clone, and some rows leave it out.

>-|TRBJ1-1|TRBV7-9|-
CASSQNTEAFF
TGTGCCAGCAGCCAAAACACTGAAGCTTTCTTT
>-|TRBJ2-3|TRBV7-8|-
CASSLAGRDTQYF
TGTGCCAGCAGCTTAGCGGGGCGGGATACGCAGTATTTT
>-|TRBJ1-5|TRBV28|TRBD1
CASSPIDRVRQPQHF
TGTGCCAGCAGCCCTATCGACAGGGTCCGTCAGCCCCAGCATTTT
>-|TRBJ2-3|TRBV9|TRBD2
CASSVEVAPGLSTDTQYF
TGTGCCAGCAGCGTTGAGGTGGCACCGGGACTATCAACAGATACGCAGTATTTT
>-|TRBJ2-3|TRBV2|TRBD2
CASSEVAGLGTDTQYF
TGTGCCAGCAGTGAAGTAGCGGGGCTAGGAACAGATACGCAGTATTTT
>-|TRBJ2-1|TRBV5-1|TRBD1
CASSLGQGANEQFF
TGCGCCAGCAGCTTGGGGCAGGGGGCTAATGAGCAGTTCTTC
>-|TRBJ2-2|TRBV5-4|TRBD1
CASSFPGGTGELFF
TGTGCCAGCAGCTTCCCAGGGGGCACCGGGGAGCTGTTTTTT
>-|TRBJ2-2|TRBV6-1|-
CASSDTRWEPGELFF
TGTGCCAGCAGTGACACGCGGTGGGAGCCCGGGGAGCTGTTTTTT
>few|TRBJ1-2|TRBV19|-
CASSTRGGPSGYTF
TGTGCCAGTAGTACTAGAGGGGGTCCGAGTGGCTACACCTTC
>-|TRBJ2-7|TRBV5-1|-
CASSQGGLGYEQYF
TGCGCCAGCAGCCAGGGGGGACTGGGCTACGAGCAGTACTTC
>-|TRBJ2-2|TRBV5-1|-
CASRDSREVGTGELFF
TGCGCCAGCCGCGACTCCAGGGAGGTCGGCACCGGGGAGCTGTTTTTT
>-|TRBJ2-3|TRBV15|-
CATSRDLMDTQYF
TGTGCCACCAGCAGAGATCTAATGGATACGCAGTATTTT
>-|TRBJ2-3|TRBV7-9|-
CASSLGGNGDTQYF
TGTGCCAGCAGCTTGGGGGGAAATGGGGATACGCAGTATTTT
>-|TRBJ2-1|TRBV24-1|TRBD1
CATSVSGGNEQFF
TGTGCCACCAGTGTCTCAGGGGGCAATGAGCAGTTCTTC
>-|TRBJ1-2|TRBV5-6|TRBD1
CASSLRWRGTEIGYTF
TGTGCCAGCAGCTTGCGGTGGCGCGGGACAGAAATAGGCTACACCTTC
>few|TRBJ2-5|TRBV18|TRBD1
CASSPIGQGNAPISQETQYF
TGTGCCAGCTCACCGATCGGACAGGGAAACGCACCGATTAGCCAAGAGACCCAGTACTTC
>-|TRBJ1-2|TRBV28|-
CASRIGLNYGYTF
TGTGCCAGCAGGATCGGACTAAACTATGGCTACACCTTC
>-|TRBJ1-3|TRBV5-4|TRBD1
CASSDGQGDSGNTIYF
TGTGCCAGCAGCGACGGACAGGGGGACTCTGGAAACACCATATATTTT
>-|TRBJ2-7|TRBV9|TRBD2
CASSVTRAGGEQYF
TGTGCCAGCAGCGTCACCCGAGCCGGGGGGGAGCAGTACTTC
>few|TRBJ1-3|TRBV2|TRBD1
CASSGGQWGNTIYF
TGTGCCAGCAGCGGGGGACAGTGGGGAAACACCATATATTTT
>-|TRBJ2-1|TRBV6-4|TRBD2
CASSDGTSGNEQFF
TGTGCCAGCAGTGACGGGACTAGCGGGAATGAGCAGTTCTTC
>-|TRBJ1-4|TRBV27|-
CASREGATNEKLFF
TGTGCCAGCAGGGAGGGCGCGACTAATGAAAAACTGTTTTTT
>-|TRBJ2-1|TRBV29-1|-
CSVEEYGEQFF
TGCAGCGTTGAAGAATACGGTGAGCAGTTCTTC
>-|TRBJ2-3|TRBV7-3|-
CASSPGVVTDTQYF
TGTGCCAGCAGCCCCGGGGTAGTGACAGATACGCAGTATTTT
>-|TRBJ1-6|TRBV10-3|-
CAISGQYGNSPLHF
TGTGCCATCAGTGGGCAGTATGGCAATTCACCCCTCCACTTT
>-|TRBJ2-2|TRBV19|-
CASSISGDLGTGELFF
TGTGCCAGTAGTATTTCCGGGGATCTCGGAACCGGGGAGCTGTTTTTT
>-|TRBJ1-1|TRBV15|-
CATSQRGATNTEAFF
TGTGCCACCAGCCAACGGGGTGCCACAAACACTGAAGCTTTCTTT
>-|TRBJ1-2|TRBV12-5|TRBD1
CASGLYRDSLWYGYTF
TGTGCTAGTGGTTTGTATCGGGACAGCCTTTGGTATGGCTACACCTTC
>-|TRBJ1-5|TRBV30|-
CAWICHERGNQPQHF
TGTGCCTGGATCTGTCATGAGAGAGGCAATCAGCCCCAGCATTTT
>-|TRBJ2-7|TRBV6-5|TRBD1
CASSTGTGTSYEQYF
TGTGCCAGCAGTACAGGGACAGGGACCTCCTACGAGCAGTACTTC
>-|TRBJ1-3|TRBV9|-
CASSSPRGFGNTIYF
TGTGCCAGCAGCTCACCCAGGGGATTCGGAAACACCATATATTTT
>-|TRBJ2-2|TRBV12-3/TRBV12-4|TRBD2
CASSWEGTGELFF
TGTGCCAGCAGTTGGGAGGGGACCGGGGAGCTGTTTTTT
>many|TRBJ2-2|TRBV5-1|TRBD1
CASSVPGQGGDGELFF
TGCGCCAGCAGCGTACCGGGACAGGGGGGCGACGGGGAGCTGTTTTTT
>-|TRBJ2-7|TRBV19|-
CASSGGFYEQYF
TGTGCCAGTAGCGGGGGATTCTACGAGCAGTACTTC
>few|TRBJ2-7|TRBV10-2|-
CASSESTLDEQYF
TGCGCCAGCAGTGAGTCAACTCTTGACGAGCAGTACTTC
>-|TRBJ2-5|TRBV5-6|-
CASSWRDSQETQYF
TGTGCCAGCAGCTGGAGGGACAGCCAAGAGACCCAGTACTTC
>-|TRBJ1-2|TRBV6-5|-
CASMTTATYGYTF
TGTGCCAGCATGACGACAGCGACGTATGGCTACACCTTC
>-|TRBJ1-5|TRBV28|-
CASSLPKFGNQPQHF
TGTGCCAGCAGTTTACCCAAGTTCGGGAATCAGCCCCAGCATTTT
>-|TRBJ1-2|TRBV9|-
CASSVVPSNYGYTF
TGTGCCAGCAGCGTAGTCCCAAGCAACTATGGCTACACCTTC
>-|TRBJ2-2|TRBV12-3/TRBV12-4|-
CASSLRSAGELFF
TGTGCCAGCAGTTTGAGAAGCGCCGGGGAGCTGTTTTTT